The T cell receptor (beta chain) described here comes from a study of cytomegalovirus exposure and HLA in healthy donors. Study results and caveats: TCR beta chains numbering roughly 150 were designated cytomegalovirus-associated.

The table came from immunoSEQ multiplex PCR; TCRdb's copy has only in-frame clones and leaves some out. This table holds some 260,000 clones, about 90% found once. A remark on this clone: The target antigen is unknown.

Trimming took off 7 bases at V and 1 base at J, with 14 bases between the two ends. The V gene's germline CDR1 is MNHNS and CDR2 SASEGT. This CDR3 spans 15 amino acids. Sequences were obtained from PBMCs. This receptor was obtained from a woman aged 25 to 39 in good health and CMV-seronegative. The chain joins TRBV6-1 to TRBJ2-1; D assignment may be TRBD1 or TRBD2 (5 bases each). The CDR3 nucleotides read TGTGCCAGCAACGTCCCGGGACCTTCCTACAATGAGCAGTTCTTC. Translated, it gives CASNVPGPSYNEQFF.